This entry describes one TCR beta chain. Its antigen remains unidentified. This sample was taken from a study of cytomegalovirus exposure and HLA in healthy donors. Overall study results and limits: Productive status was seen about 87% or about 30% of the time for most TCR beta V segments in an earlier analysis. Associated with cytomegalovirus, according to the listing, were some 150 TCR beta chains.

The germline V gene has CDR1 ENHRY and CDR2 SYGVKD. V shed 3 bases and J shed 8 bases, with 17 bases lying between them. The CDR3 has 14 amino acids. The PCR used 60 Vbeta and 13 Jbeta primers. The assay was immunoSEQ multiplex PCR, and TCRdb's table has in-frame clones only and misses some. This sample's table has about 58,000 clones. The rearrangement links TRBV10-3 to TRBJ2-7; D gene uncertain. This clonotype was sampled from a woman between 18 and 29 years old in good health and CMV-seronegative. Sequenced material: PBMCs. The CDR3 DNA is TGTGCCATCAGTGAATCTCGAACTCCGGGTCAGCAGTACTTC. Amino acids: CAISESRTPGQQYF.